One sample yielded the 19 T cell receptor beta chains listed below, sequenced in a study of neurological immune-mediated disorders. MiXCR, applied by TCRdb to the 5' RACE reads, yields one record per CDR3 protein. This sample has 65,000 to 90,000 distinct CDR3 sequences, with around 10% found just once. Sequencing was done on a sample of PBMCs. All receptors derive from a man between 35 and 55 years old in good health.

This clonotype was recorded at least ten times. This rearrangement joins TRBV5-1 to TRBJ2-5, with a weak D call TRBD2 (6 bases). V was shortened by 0 bases and J by 5 bases, with 14 bases between the two germline ends. The CDR3 covers 15 residues. From germline, CDR1 is SGHRS and CDR2 YFSETQ. The CDR3 DNA reads as TGCGCCAGCAGCTTGGCCCGGGGGTTGGTGGAGACCCAGTACTTC. Its protein product is CASSLARGLVETQYF.

This clonotype was seen at least ten times. The CDR3 here is CASKTSGARGETQYF. The CDR3 bases are TGCGCCAGCAAGACTAGCGGGGCCCGAGGGGAGACCCAGTACTTC. This chain links TRBV5-1 with TRBJ2-5; 11 bases are a match to TRBD2. The ends lost 6 bases at V and 5 bases at J; junction bases unmatched: 9. CDR1 is SGHRS, CDR2 YFSETQ, per germline. CDR3 length: 15 residues.

In regard to this clonotype: Germline and junction disagree at one end, which may indicate a read error. The chain uses TRBV10-3 and TRBJ1-2; 9 bases map to TRBD1. This CDR3 region has 16 residues. CDR1 and CDR2 from the germline V gene are ENHRY and SYGVKD. The CDR3 nucleotides read TGTGCCATTACGACCTTACCGGGACAGGGAGTTCCTGGCTACTCCTTC. Protein product: CAITTLPGQGVPGYSF.

This clonotype was seen many times. The rearrangement uses TRBV28 and TRBJ2-7; TRBD1 is a possible D gene (5 bases). Germline-derived CDR1 and CDR2 are MDHEN and SYDVKM. Between the trimmed V and J ends, which lost 3 bases and 3 bases, there was a span of 12 bases. The CDR3 length is 14 residues. The CDR3, as DNA: TGTGCCAGCAGTTTCTCAGGGATCGACTACGAGCAGTACTTC. It is translated as CASSFSGIDYEQYF. Looking up the rest from reference TRBV28 and TRBJ2-7 gives the full variable domain: DVKVTQSSRYLVKRTGEKVFLECVQDMDHENMFWYRQDPGLGLRLIYFSYDVKMKEKGDIPEGYSVSREKKERFSLILESASTNQTSMYLCASSFSGIDYEQYFGPGTRLTVT.

This clonotype showed up many times. J is TRBJ2-5 and V is TRBV7-9, with 9 positions matching TRBD2. The V gene's germline CDR1 is SEHNR and CDR2 FQNEAQ (reference sequence). This CDR3 has 15 amino acids. V was pared by 4 bases and J by 5 bases, with 8 bases of the junction left unmatched. The CDR3 DNA sequence: TGTGCCAGCAGCTCCAGGACTAGCGAGAGGGAGACCCAGTACTTC. It yields the protein CASSSRTSERETQYF.

This clonotype came up many times. The J gene is TRBJ2-1, the V gene TRBV29-1, with 13 bases lining up with TRBD2. Germline V gene lookup returns CDR1 SQVTM and CDR2 ANQGSEA. The CDR3 has 16 amino acids. V lost 2 bases, J lost 6 bases, and 7 bases stayed unmatched. CDR3 in amino acids: CSVELGGLAGVNEQFF. The CDR3 bases are TGCAGCGTTGAATTGGGCGGACTAGCGGGAGTCAATGAGCAGTTCTTC.

This clonotype came up many times. CDR3 in DNA: TGTGCCAGCAGCCAAGAGCTAACCGGGGAGCTGTTTTTT. Its translation is CASSQELTGELFF. The rearrangement joins TRBV3-1 to TRBJ2-2; D gene ambiguous. Looked up from germline, CDR1 is LGHDT and CDR2 is YNNKEL (reference sequence). Trimming took 0 bases from V and 5 from J, leaving 4 bases between them. The CDR3 loop spans 13 amino acids.

This clonotype was counted at least ten times. The gene calls are TRBV5-1 and TRBJ2-1; 7 bases fit TRBD2. This CDR3 comprises 14 residues. J gave up 4 bases and V 6 bases, and 7 bases lay outside the gene matches. CDR1 and CDR2 (germline): SGHRS, YFSETQ. DNA for the CDR3: TGCGCCAGCAATCAAGAGGGAGGGTACAATGAGCAGTTCTTC. This codes for CASNQEGGYNEQFF.

On this clonotype itself: This likely comes from a read error, as the CDR3 has no conserved phenylalanine or tryptophan at its end. The V gene is TRBV6-1, the J gene TRBJ2-7, with D possibly being TRBD1 (6 bases). The germline gives CDR1 MNHNS, CDR2 SASEGT. The CDR3 is made up of 16 amino acids. Trimming removed 5 bases from V and 1 base from J, with 18 bases in between. CDR3 bases: TGTGCCAGCAGTCCGCTGAGGGGGACGGGTTCCTACGAGCAGTACTGC. Amino acid sequence: CASSPLRGTGSYEQYC.

This clonotype was observed many times. This chain uses TRBV29-1 with TRBJ1-1; TRBD1 matches at 7 bases. The CDR3 runs to 13 residues. The trim removed 3 bases at V and 4 bases at J, leaving 5 bases unmatched. Germline CDR1 and CDR2: SQVTM and ANQGSEA. The CDR3 spells CSVDITGATEAFF. The CDR3 bases are TGCAGCGTTGATATAACAGGGGCCACTGAAGCTTTCTTT.

This clonotype was seen many times. The chain couples TRBV20-1 to TRBJ2-1; TRBD1 agrees at 10 bases. V gave up 1 base and J gave up 0 bases; unmatched junction bases: 9. Germline assignment: CDR1 DFQATT and CDR2 SNEGSKA (reference sequence). CDR3 length: 18 residues. The CDR3 protein is CSARGDRGRDRSYNEQFF. In nucleotides, the CDR3 is TGCAGTGCTAGAGGGGACAGGGGAAGAGATCGCTCCTACAATGAGCAGTTCTTC.

This clonotype was recorded many times. The chain joins TRBV4-3 to TRBJ1-3; no clear D gene. The germline V gene encodes CDR1 LGHNA and CDR2 YSLEER. The CDR3 has 17 residues. V lost 0 bases and J 0 bases, leaving 12 bases between the germline ends. Written as DNA, the CDR3 is TGCGCCAGCAGCCAAGAACTTACCAGCTCCTCTGGAAACACCATATATTTT. The encoded protein is CASSQELTSSSGNTIYF.

Ten or more counts support this clonotype. This rearrangement joins TRBV15 to TRBJ2-1, with D hard to call. Trimming cost V 3 bases and J 7 bases, with 7 bases left between them. This CDR3 region has 12 residues. From germline, CDR1 is LNHNV and CDR2 YYDKDF (reference sequence). In DNA, the CDR3 is TGTGCCACCAGCAGCACGGTGAATGAGCAGTTCTTC. This translates into CATSSTVNEQFF.

There are many counts of this clonotype. This rearrangement joins TRBV7-3 to TRBJ2-2; D is perhaps TRBD2 (6 bases). Germline V CDR1 and CDR2: SGHTA, FQGTGA. This CDR3 spans 18 amino acids. V dropped 5 bases and J dropped 0 bases, with 19 bases sitting between them. CDR3 in amino acids: CASSPGGSGHANTGELFF. The CDR3, as DNA: TGTGCCAGCAGCCCCGGGGGTAGCGGACACGCGAACACCGGGGAGCTGTTTTTT.

The table lists this clonotype with a few counts. The rearrangement joins TRBV7-6 to TRBJ2-1; 11 bases fit TRBD2. The CDR3 has 16 residues. With V trimmed by 1 base and J by 7 bases, 6 bases remained unmatched. Germline V gives CDR1 SGHVS, CDR2 FNYEAQ. The CDR3 region is CASSLGLAGLLNEQFF. As DNA, the CDR3 is TGTGCCAGCAGCTTAGGACTAGCGGGGTTATTGAATGAGCAGTTCTTC.

This clonotype was seen at least ten times. The CDR3 loop is CASSPPSNTGELFF. In nucleotides, the CDR3 is TGCGCCAGCAGCCCCCCGTCGAACACCGGGGAGCTGTTTTTT. V is TRBV5-1 and J is TRBJ2-2; D unresolved. The CDR3 is made up of 14 amino acids. Trimming removed 4 bases at V and 0 bases at J, with 7 bases between. CDR1 and CDR2 (germline): SGHRS, YFSETQ.

This clonotype has ten or more counts. The chain recombines TRBV27 with TRBJ2-2; D not certain. CDR1 and CDR2 (germline): MNHEY, SMNVEV (reference sequence). Trimming shortened V by 1 base and J by 7 bases, and 13 bases separated the two germline ends. The CDR3 contains 15 residues. Here the CDR3 reads CASSLLARVNGELFF. In DNA, the CDR3 is TGTGCCAGCAGTTTATTGGCTAGGGTCAACGGGGAGCTGTTTTTT.

The chain uses TRBV10-3 and TRBJ2-1; 9 bases match TRBD1. The CDR3 contains 20 residues. Germline V gene lookup returns CDR1 ENHRY and CDR2 SYGVKD. V lost 0 bases, J lost 0 bases, and 12 bases stayed unmatched. Here the CDR3 DNA reads TGTGCCATCAGTGAGTCCACCGGGACAGGGTGGGTAAGCTCCTACAATGAGCAGTTCTTC. Its protein is CAISESTGTGWVSSYNEQFF.

This clonotype was detected ten times or more. The CDR3 is CASSGSGTRDYEQYF. The CDR3 DNA reads TGCGCCAGCAGCGGATCCGGGACTAGAGACTACGAGCAGTACTTC. The chain has TRBV5-1 and TRBJ2-7; the match to TRBD2 covers 8 bases. The CDR3 is 15 residues long. The V gene end was trimmed by 4 bases and the J gene end by 3 bases; junction bases not matched to a gene: 9. Looked up from germline, CDR1 is SGHRS and CDR2 is YFSETQ.